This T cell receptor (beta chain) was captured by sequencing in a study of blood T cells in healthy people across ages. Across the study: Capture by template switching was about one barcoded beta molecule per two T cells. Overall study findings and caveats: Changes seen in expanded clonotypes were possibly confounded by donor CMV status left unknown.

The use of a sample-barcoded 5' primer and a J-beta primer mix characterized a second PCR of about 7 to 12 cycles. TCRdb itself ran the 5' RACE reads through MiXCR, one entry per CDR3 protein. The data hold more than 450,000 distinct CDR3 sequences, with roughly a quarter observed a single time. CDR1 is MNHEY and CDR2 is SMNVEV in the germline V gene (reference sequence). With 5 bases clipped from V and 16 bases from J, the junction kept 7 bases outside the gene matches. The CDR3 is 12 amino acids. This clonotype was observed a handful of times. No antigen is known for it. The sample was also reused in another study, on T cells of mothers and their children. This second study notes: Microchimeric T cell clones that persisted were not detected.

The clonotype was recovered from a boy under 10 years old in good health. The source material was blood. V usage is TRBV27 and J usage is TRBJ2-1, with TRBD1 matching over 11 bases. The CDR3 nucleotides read TGTGCCAGCAGTGACGCCGGGACAGGGGGATTCTTC. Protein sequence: CASSDAGTGGFF.